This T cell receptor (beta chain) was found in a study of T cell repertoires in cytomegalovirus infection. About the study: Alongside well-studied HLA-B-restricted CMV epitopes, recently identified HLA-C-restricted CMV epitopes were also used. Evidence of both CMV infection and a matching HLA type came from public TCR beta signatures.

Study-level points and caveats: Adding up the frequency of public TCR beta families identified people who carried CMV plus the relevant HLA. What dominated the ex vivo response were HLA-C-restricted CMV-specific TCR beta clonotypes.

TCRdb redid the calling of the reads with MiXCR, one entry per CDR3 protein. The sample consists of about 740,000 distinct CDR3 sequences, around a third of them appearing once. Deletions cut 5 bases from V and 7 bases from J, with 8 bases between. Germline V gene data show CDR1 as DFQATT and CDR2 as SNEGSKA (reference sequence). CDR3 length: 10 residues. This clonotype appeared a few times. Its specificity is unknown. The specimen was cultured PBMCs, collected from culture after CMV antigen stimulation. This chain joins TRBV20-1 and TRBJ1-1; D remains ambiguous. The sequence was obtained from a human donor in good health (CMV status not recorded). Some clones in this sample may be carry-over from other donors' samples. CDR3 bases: TGCAGTGCTGCAGTGCGTGAAGCTTTCTTT. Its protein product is CSAAVREAFF.